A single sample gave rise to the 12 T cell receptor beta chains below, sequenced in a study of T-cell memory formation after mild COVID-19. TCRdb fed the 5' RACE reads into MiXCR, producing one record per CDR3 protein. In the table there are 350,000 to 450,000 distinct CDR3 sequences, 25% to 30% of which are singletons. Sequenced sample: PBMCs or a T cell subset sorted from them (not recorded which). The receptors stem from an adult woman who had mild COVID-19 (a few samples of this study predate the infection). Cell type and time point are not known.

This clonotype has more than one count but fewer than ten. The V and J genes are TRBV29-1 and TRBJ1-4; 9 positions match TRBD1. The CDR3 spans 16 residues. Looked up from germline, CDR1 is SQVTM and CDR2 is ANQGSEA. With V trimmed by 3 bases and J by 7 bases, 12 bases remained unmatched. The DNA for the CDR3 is TGCAGCGTTGAGAGCTTCGAGACAGGGGGACGTGAAAAACTGTTTTTT. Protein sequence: CSVESFETGGREKLFF.

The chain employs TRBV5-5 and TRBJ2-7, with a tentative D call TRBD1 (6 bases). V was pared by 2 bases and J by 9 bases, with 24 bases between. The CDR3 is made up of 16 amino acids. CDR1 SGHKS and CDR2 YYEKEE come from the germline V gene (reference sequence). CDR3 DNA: TGTGCCAGCAGCTTATCCGGGACACAGGTTTTGCGCGGGCAGTACTTC. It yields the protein CASSLSGTQVLRGQYF.

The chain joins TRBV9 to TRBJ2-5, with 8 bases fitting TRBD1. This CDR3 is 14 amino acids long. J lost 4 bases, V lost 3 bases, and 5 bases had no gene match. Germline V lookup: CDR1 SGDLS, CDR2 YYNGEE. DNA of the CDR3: TGTGCCAGCAGCGAGGAAACAGGGGGAGAGACCCAGTACTTC. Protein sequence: CASSEETGGETQYF. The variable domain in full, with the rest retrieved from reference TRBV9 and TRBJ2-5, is DSGVTQTPKHLITATGQRVTLRCSPRSGDLSVYWYQQSLDQGLQFLIQYYNGEERAKGNILERFSAQQFPDLHSELNLSSLELGDSALYFCASSEETGGETQYFGPGTRLLVL.

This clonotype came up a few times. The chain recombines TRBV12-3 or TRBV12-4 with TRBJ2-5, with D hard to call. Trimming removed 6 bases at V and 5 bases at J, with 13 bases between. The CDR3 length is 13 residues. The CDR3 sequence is CASSRYLRETQYF. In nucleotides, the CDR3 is TGTGCCAGCAGCAGATATCTGAGGGAGACCCAGTACTTC.

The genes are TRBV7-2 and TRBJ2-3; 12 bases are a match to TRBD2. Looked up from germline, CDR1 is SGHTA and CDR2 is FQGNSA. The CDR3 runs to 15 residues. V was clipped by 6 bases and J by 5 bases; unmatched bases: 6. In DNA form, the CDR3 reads TGTGCCAGCAGTCCAGCTAGCGGGAGGGTAGATACGCAGTATTTT. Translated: CASSPASGRVDTQYF.

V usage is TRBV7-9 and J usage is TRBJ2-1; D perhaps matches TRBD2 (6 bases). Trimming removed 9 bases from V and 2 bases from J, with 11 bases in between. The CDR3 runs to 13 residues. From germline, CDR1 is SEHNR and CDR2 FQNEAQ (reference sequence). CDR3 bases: TGTGCCAGTACCGGGACTCCCTACAATGAGCAGTTCTTC. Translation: CASTGTPYNEQFF.

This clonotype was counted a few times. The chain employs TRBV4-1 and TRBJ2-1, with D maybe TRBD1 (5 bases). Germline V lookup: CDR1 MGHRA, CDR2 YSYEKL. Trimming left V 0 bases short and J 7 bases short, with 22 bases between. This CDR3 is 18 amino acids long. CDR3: CASSQDPLPAGLVNEQFF. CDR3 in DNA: TGCGCCAGCAGCCAAGATCCTCTCCCCGCAGGGTTAGTGAATGAGCAGTTCTTC.

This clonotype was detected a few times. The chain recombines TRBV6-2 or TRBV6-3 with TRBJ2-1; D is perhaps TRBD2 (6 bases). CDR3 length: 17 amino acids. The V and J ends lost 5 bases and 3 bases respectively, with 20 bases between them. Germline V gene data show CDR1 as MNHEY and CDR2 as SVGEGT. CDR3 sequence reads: CASSPAWDSLHYNEQFF. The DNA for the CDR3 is TGTGCCAGCAGTCCCGCTTGGGACTCCCTCCACTACAATGAGCAGTTCTTC.

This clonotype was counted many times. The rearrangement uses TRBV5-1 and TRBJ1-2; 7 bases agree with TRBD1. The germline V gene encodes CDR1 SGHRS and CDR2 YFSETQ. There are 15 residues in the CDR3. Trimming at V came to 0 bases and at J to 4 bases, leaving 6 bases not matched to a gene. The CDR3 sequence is CASSLDRGGPYGYTF. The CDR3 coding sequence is TGCGCCAGCAGCTTGGACAGGGGTGGTCCCTATGGCTACACCTTC.

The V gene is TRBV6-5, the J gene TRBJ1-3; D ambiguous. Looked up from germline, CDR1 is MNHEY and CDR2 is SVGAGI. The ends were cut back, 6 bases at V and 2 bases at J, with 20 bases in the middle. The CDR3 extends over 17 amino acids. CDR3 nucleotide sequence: TGTGCCAGCAGCCTGCTAGCGTCGGGTCCTCCTGGAAACACCATATATTTT. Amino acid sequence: CASSLLASGPPGNTIYF.

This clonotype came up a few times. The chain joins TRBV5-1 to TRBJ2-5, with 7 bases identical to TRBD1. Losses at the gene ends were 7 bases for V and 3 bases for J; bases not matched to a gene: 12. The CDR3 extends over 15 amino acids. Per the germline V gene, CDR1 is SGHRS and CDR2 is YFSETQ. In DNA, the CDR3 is TGCGCCAGCCGAAGGATGCCGGGGACAGAAGAGACCCAGTACTTC. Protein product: CASRRMPGTEETQYF.

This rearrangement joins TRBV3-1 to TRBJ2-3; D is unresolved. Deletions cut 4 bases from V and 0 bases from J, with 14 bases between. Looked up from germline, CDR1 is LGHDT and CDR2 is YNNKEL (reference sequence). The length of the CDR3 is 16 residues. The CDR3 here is CASSRQGGFSTDTQYF. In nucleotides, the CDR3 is TGTGCCAGCAGCCGCCAAGGCGGATTTAGCACAGATACGCAGTATTTT.